The clone carrying this T cell receptor (beta chain) has just a few counts. Its antigen is unidentified. The CDR3 has 11 residues. V dropped 7 bases and J dropped 14; count of bases not matched to a gene: 13. Germline CDR1 is SQVTM and CDR2 is ANQGSEA. Unique molecular identifiers featured in how the TCRbeta library was prepared. TCRdb independently ran MiXCR on the PCR reads; one entry per CDR3 protein. The sample shows 540,000 or so distinct CDR3 sequences, 23% of them seen only once. This sample was included in a study of T-cell reconstitution after alpha-beta-depleted transplantation in children. The study, taken as a whole, reports: It was newly produced T cells that mostly accounted for T-cell counts and diversity one year after transplant. Some patients showed high day-60 TCRbeta diversity, which derived from surviving recipient T cells and thymic progenitors. Several hundred graft clones that had expanded were reportedly the source of alpha-beta T cells about two months after transplant.

The J gene is TRBJ1-2, the V gene TRBV29-1, with 7 bases fitting TRBD1. This sample comprised PBMCs, mostly from graft donor cells, obtained 360 days after TCRalphabeta/CD19-depleted stem cell transplant. This sequence was found in a boy younger than two who had a stem cell transplant for acute myeloid leukemia, so the T cells may come from the graft donor. The CDR3 DNA reads TGCAGCGAGGGGACAGTTCCTACCTGGACCTTC. This sequence encodes CSEGTVPTWTF. The variable domain in full, with the rest retrieved from reference TRBV29-1 and TRBJ1-2, is SAVISQKPSRDICQRGTSLTIQCQVDSQVTMMFWYRQQPGQSLTLIATANQGSEATYESGFVIDKFPISRPNLTFSTLTVSNMSPEDSSIYLCSEGTVPTWTFGSGTRLTVV.